What follows are 16 T cell receptor beta chains derived from one specimen sequenced in a study of yellow fever vaccine responses in identical twins. TCRdb used MiXCR to reprocess the RT-PCR reads, holding one entry per CDR3 protein. The sample gives nearly 7,000 distinct CDR3 sequences, roughly 89% of which show up once; around 3.4% is in the top ten. Sample: T cells from blood (PBMCs), unsorted or a sorted subset (not recorded which), taken before or after yellow fever vaccination (not recorded which). The source is a woman aged 18-35 years who received the yellow fever vaccine.

In this sample, this clonotype is large. V gene TRBV24-1 combines with J gene TRBJ1-4, with 8 nucleotides matching TRBD1. Per germline, CDR1 KGHDR and CDR2 SFDVKD. V lost 5 bases and J lost 5; bases outside the gene matches: 0. This CDR3 comprises 13 residues. This CDR3 is CATSAGGNEKLFF. The CDR3 region has the DNA TGTGCCACCAGTGCAGGGGGCAATGAAAAACTGTTTTTT.

The CDR3, as DNA: TGTGCCAGCAGTCGGTATCGTGGCACTGAAGCTTTCTTT. Its protein product is CASSRYRGTEAFF. The rearrangement links TRBV6-2 or TRBV6-3 to TRBJ1-1; D gene unclear. The V gene lost 5 bases and the J gene lost 4 bases, with 11 bases spanning the gap. CDR1 MNHEY and CDR2 SVGEGT come from the germline V gene. This CDR3 is built from 13 residues.

The rearrangement links TRBV19 to TRBJ2-1; 7 bases line up with TRBD2. The J segment lost 7 bases and the V segment lost 4 bases, leaving 1 base of the junction unmatched. The CDR3 is 12 amino acids. Germline values: CDR1 LNHDA, CDR2 SQIVND (reference sequence). The CDR3 is CASSSGSNEQFF. For the CDR3, the DNA is TGTGCCAGTAGTAGCGGGAGTAATGAGCAGTTCTTC. Supplemented by reference TRBV19 and TRBJ2-1, the full variable domain reads DGGITQSPKYLFRKEGQNVTLSCEQNLNHDAMYWYRQDPGQGLRLIYYSQIVNDFQKGDIAEGYSVSREKKESFPLTVTSAQKNPTAFYLCASSSGSNEQFFGPGTRLTVL.

The V call is TRBV7-9, the J call TRBJ2-1; D possibly corresponds to TRBD1 (6 bases). The CDR3 has 14 amino acids. Per the germline V gene, CDR1 is SEHNR and CDR2 is FQNEAQ (reference sequence). The germline V and J ends were trimmed by 4 bases and 5 bases, with 12 bases remaining between them. CDR3 protein: CASSSRDKDNEQFF. CDR3 DNA sequence: TGTGCCAGCAGCTCCCGGGACAAAGACAATGAGCAGTTCTTC.

V is TRBV23-1 and J is TRBJ1-1; 7 bases align to TRBD1. TRBV23-1 is flagged as an ORF with uncertain function. This CDR3 is 14 amino acids long. The J segment lost 4 bases and the V segment lost 7 bases, leaving 9 bases of the junction unmatched. CDR3 nucleotides: TGCGCCAGCAAAGCACAGGGGAAACTCACTGAAGCTTTCTTT. This sequence encodes CASKAQGKLTEAFF.

The chain uses TRBV5-4 and TRBJ1-2; D is ambiguous. Trimming shortened V by 0 bases and J by 5 bases, and 14 bases separated the two germline ends. The length of the CDR3 is 15 residues. CDR1 SGHNT and CDR2 YYREEE come from the germline V gene (reference sequence). CDR3 amino acids: CASSLEGAGLYGYTF. CDR3 nucleotides: TGTGCCAGCAGCTTGGAGGGTGCTGGGTTGTATGGCTACACCTTC.

This chain uses TRBV5-1 with TRBJ2-7, with D possibly TRBD1 on 6 matching bases. This CDR3 spans 15 amino acids. Trimming removed 2 bases at V and 0 bases at J, with 12 bases between. Germline CDR1 reads SGHRS; CDR2 reads YFSETQ. The CDR3 sequence: CASSLSQGFSYEQYF. The CDR3 coding sequence is TGCGCCAGCAGCTTATCTCAGGGGTTCTCCTACGAGCAGTACTTC.

V usage is TRBV19 and J usage is TRBJ2-7, with D tentatively TRBD2 (5 bases). Trimming cost V 5 bases and J 2 bases, with 10 bases left between them. This CDR3 contains 13 residues. Germline assignment: CDR1 LNHDA and CDR2 SQIVND (reference sequence). CDR3 sequence reads: CASSVAGAYEQYF. CDR3 nucleotides: TGTGCCAGTAGTGTTGCCGGGGCCTACGAGCAGTACTTC. Full variable domain (missing parts from reference TRBV19 and TRBJ2-7): DGGITQSPKYLFRKEGQNVTLSCEQNLNHDAMYWYRQDPGQGLRLIYYSQIVNDFQKGDIAEGYSVSREKKESFPLTVTSAQKNPTAFYLCASSVAGAYEQYFGPGTRLTVT.

This clonotype was seen only a few times. The rearrangement joins TRBV13 to TRBJ2-5, with D perhaps assigned TRBD1 or TRBD2 (5 bases each). Trimming left V 8 bases short and J 4 bases short, with 17 bases between. This CDR3 contains 14 residues. Looked up from germline, CDR1 is PRHDT and CDR2 is FYEKMQ (reference sequence). DNA of the CDR3: TGTGCCAGCGAGGGGATGGGGTTGGGAGAGACCCAGTACTTC. Translation: CASEGMGLGETQYF.

The rearrangement links TRBV29-1 to TRBJ2-5; a weak D match, TRBD2 (6 bases). This CDR3 has 12 amino acids. Germline V CDR1 and CDR2: SQVTM, ANQGSEA. V was clipped by 7 bases and J by 2 bases, with 11 bases between them. The CDR3 nucleotides are TGCAGCGCTACCGGGACTCAAGAGACCCAGTACTTC. As protein: CSATGTQETQYF.

The chain employs TRBV24-1 and TRBJ2-2; D unclear. Germline assignment: CDR1 KGHDR and CDR2 SFDVKD. The CDR3 has 14 amino acids. V lost 0 bases, J lost 5 bases, and 6 bases lay in between. CDR3 nucleotide sequence: TGTGCCACCAGTGATTTGGCGGAGACCGGGGAGCTGTTTTTT. It translates to CATSDLAETGELFF.

The chain is built from TRBV20-1 and TRBJ2-7; 10 bases align to TRBD2. CDR1 and CDR2 from the germline V gene are DFQATT and SNEGSKA (reference sequence). Losses at the gene ends were 0 bases for V and 0 bases for J; bases not matched to a gene: 5. The CDR3 spans 16 residues. Here the CDR3 reads CSARDPGTSVSYEQYF. The DNA for the CDR3 is TGCAGTGCTAGAGACCCCGGGACTAGCGTCTCCTACGAGCAGTACTTC.

V gene TRBV6-1 combines with J gene TRBJ2-1, with 9 bases matching TRBD2. V was pared by 5 bases and J by 10 bases, with 0 bases of the junction left unmatched. The CDR3 loop spans 11 amino acids. Germline CDR1 and CDR2: MNHNS and SASEGT. CDR3 in DNA: TGTGCCAGCAGTCTAGCGGGAGAGCAGTTCTTC. It translates to CASSLAGEQFF.

This clonotype was seen a single time. The chain carries TRBV10-3 and TRBJ2-7; TRBD1 aligns across 7 bases. Germline lookup yields CDR1 ENHRY and CDR2 SYGVKD. V was clipped by 10 bases and J by 3 bases; unmatched bases: 6. The length of the CDR3 is 12 residues. The CDR3 DNA is TGTGCCACCGGACAGGCTAGCTACGAGCAGTACTTC. It encodes CATGQASYEQYF.

V and J are TRBV29-1 and TRBJ1-3; D gene unclear. Deletions cut 1 base from V and 0 bases from J, with 19 bases between. Germline values: CDR1 SQVTM, CDR2 ANQGSEA. This CDR3 has 18 residues. The CDR3 loop reads CSVEVGPRAGNSGNTIYF. The CDR3 DNA sequence: TGCAGCGTTGAAGTTGGTCCCCGGGCGGGAAACTCTGGAAACACCATATATTTT.

This sequence joins TRBV29-1 and TRBJ2-7; tentative D call: TRBD2 (6 bases). V was pared by 5 bases and J by 3 bases, with 11 bases between. Germline CDR1 reads SQVTM; CDR2 reads ANQGSEA. The CDR3 consists of 12 residues. The CDR3 loop is CSVPGLHYEQYF. The DNA of the CDR3 is TGCAGCGTTCCGGGACTCCACTACGAGCAGTACTTC.